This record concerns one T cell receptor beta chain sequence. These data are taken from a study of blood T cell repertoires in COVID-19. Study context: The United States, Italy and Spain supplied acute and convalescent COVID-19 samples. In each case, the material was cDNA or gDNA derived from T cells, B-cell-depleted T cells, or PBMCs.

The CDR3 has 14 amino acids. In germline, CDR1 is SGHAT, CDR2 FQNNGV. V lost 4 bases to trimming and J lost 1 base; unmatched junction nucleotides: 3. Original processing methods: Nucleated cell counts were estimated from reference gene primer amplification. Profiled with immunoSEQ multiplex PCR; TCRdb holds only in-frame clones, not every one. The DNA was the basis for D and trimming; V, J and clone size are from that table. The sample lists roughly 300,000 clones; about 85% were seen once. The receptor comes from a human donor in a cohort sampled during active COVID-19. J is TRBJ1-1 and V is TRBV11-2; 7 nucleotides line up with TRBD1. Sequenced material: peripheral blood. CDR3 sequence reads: CASSYGTANTEAFF. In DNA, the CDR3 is TGTGCCAGCAGCTACGGGACAGCGAACACTGAAGCTTTCTTT. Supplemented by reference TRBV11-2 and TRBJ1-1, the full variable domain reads EAGVAQSPRYKIIEKRQSVAFWCNPISGHATLYWYQQILGQGPKLLIQFQNNGVVDDSQLPKDRFSAERLKGVDSTLKIQPAKLEDSAVYLCASSYGTANTEAFFGQGTRLTVV.